These 25 T cell receptor beta chains share one sample of origin, sequenced in a study of CD8 T cells in ankylosing spondylitis. TCRdb fed the 5' RACE reads into MiXCR, producing one record per CDR3 protein. The data hold more than 250,000 distinct CDR3 sequences, with around 10% observed a single time. Sequenced sample: blood, either unsorted or a sorted T cell fraction (not recorded which). The receptors were gathered from a female donor with ankylosing spondylitis or in good health (not recorded which).

The V and J genes are TRBV20-1 and TRBJ2-1, with 7 bases identical to TRBD1. This CDR3 comprises 13 residues. Germline CDR1 is DFQATT and CDR2 is SNEGSKA (reference sequence). With V trimmed by 4 bases and J by 5 bases, 5 bases remained unmatched. CDR3 amino acids: CSATGQLDNEQFF. In nucleotides, the CDR3 is TGCAGTGCTACGGGACAGCTAGACAATGAGCAGTTCTTC.

This clonotype was found a few times. This chain connects TRBV14 to TRBJ1-1, with TRBD1 identical over 10 bases. In germline, CDR1 is SGHDN, CDR2 FVKESK. The ends lost 0 bases at V and 5 bases at J; junction bases unmatched: 3. This CDR3 has 15 residues. The DNA of the CDR3 is TGTGCCAGCAGCCAAGAGCGGGACAGGGGAACTGAAGCTTTCTTT. Translated: CASSQERDRGTEAFF.

This clonotype was counted at least ten times. The chain couples TRBV5-1 to TRBJ2-2; no firm D call. V was trimmed by 4 bases and J by 8 bases, leaving 15 bases between them. The CDR3 runs to 14 residues. The V gene's germline CDR1 is SGHRS and CDR2 YFSETQ. Here the CDR3 reads CASSPQGMEGELFF. For the CDR3, the DNA is TGCGCCAGCAGCCCGCAAGGAATGGAGGGGGAGCTGTTTTTT.

This clonotype was counted at least ten times. The J gene is TRBJ2-3, the V gene TRBV12-3 or TRBV12-4; D perhaps matches TRBD1 (6 bases). This CDR3 is 15 amino acids long. V dropped 5 bases and J dropped 5 bases, with 17 bases sitting between them. The CDR3 bases are TGTGCCAGCAGTCGGACCCGGGGACAACGAGATACGCAGTATTTT. It encodes CASSRTRGQRDTQYF.

The table lists this clonotype with many counts. The rearrangement links TRBV6-4 to TRBJ2-1, with D perhaps assigned TRBD1 or TRBD2 (5 bases each). The CDR3 totals 14 residues. CDR1 is MRHNA and CDR2 is SNTAGT in the germline V gene. The ends were cut back, 0 bases at V and 6 bases at J, with 9 bases in the middle. CDR3 sequence (DNA): TGTGCCAGCAGTGACTCCTTCGGGGCCAATGAGCAGTTCTTC. This translates into CASSDSFGANEQFF.

The rearrangement uses TRBV4-3 and TRBJ2-7; no reliable D call. The CDR3 spans 14 residues. V lost 1 base, J lost 6 bases, and 13 bases lay in between. Germline values: CDR1 LGHNA, CDR2 YSLEER. CDR3: CASSQGAKYSEQYF. The CDR3 DNA is TGCGCCAGCAGCCAAGGAGCCAAGTATTCCGAGCAGTACTTC.

This clonotype was recorded many times. The chain has TRBV12-3 or TRBV12-4 and TRBJ1-1; D is possibly TRBD1 (5 bases). This CDR3 contains 13 residues. Trimming left V 7 bases short and J 11 bases short, with 20 bases between. CDR3 residues: CASTIGVTARAFF. CDR3 coding DNA: TGTGCCAGCACCATAGGGGTGACGGCGAGGGCTTTCTTT.

This chain uses TRBV5-5 with TRBJ2-3, with D unclear. CDR3 size: 17 residues. V lost 0 bases and J 2 bases, leaving 16 bases between the germline ends. Germline loops: CDR1 SGHKS, CDR2 YYEKEE (reference sequence). The CDR3 loop is CASSLVGPQATTDTQYF. The DNA for the CDR3 is TGTGCCAGCAGCTTGGTAGGACCTCAGGCCACCACAGATACGCAGTATTTT.

This clonotype was found many times. This sequence joins TRBV7-8 and TRBJ2-2, with TRBD1 as a possible D gene (5 bases). Trimming took 2 bases from V and 1 from J, leaving 8 bases between them. The germline gives CDR1 SGHVS, CDR2 FQNEAQ. The length of the CDR3 is 15 residues. In DNA form, the CDR3 reads TGTGCCAGCAGCTTAAAAGGGGTGAACACCGGGGAGCTGTTTTTT. It specifies CASSLKGVNTGELFF.

This clonotype was counted ten times or more. The rearrangement joins TRBV20-1 to TRBJ1-2; 7 nucleotides line up with TRBD1. Germline V gene data show CDR1 as DFQATT and CDR2 as SNEGSKA (reference sequence). The CDR3 has 12 residues. V was clipped by 3 bases and J by 7 bases; unmatched bases: 5. Here the CDR3 reads CSASPGGRGYTF. DNA of the CDR3: TGCAGTGCTAGCCCAGGGGGGCGTGGCTACACCTTC.

This clonotype was seen repeatedly, ten times or more. This sequence joins TRBV11-2 and TRBJ2-1, with D perhaps matching TRBD1 (6 bases). Germline V lookup: CDR1 SGHAT, CDR2 FQNNGV. V was cut by 1 base and J by 8 bases, with 15 bases left in between. This CDR3 is built from 15 residues. For the CDR3, the DNA is TGTGCCAGCAGCTTAGTGACAGGAGTTTTAGATGAGCAGTTCTTC. Translating gives CASSLVTGVLDEQFF.

Remarks on this clonotype: A read error may explain this, as a much larger clone is one base away. V gene TRBV29-1 combines with J gene TRBJ2-2; D remains ambiguous. The germline gives CDR1 SQVTM, CDR2 ANQGSEA. V dropped 7 bases and J dropped 0 bases, with 12 bases sitting between them. The CDR3 is made up of 14 amino acids. CDR3 in amino acids: CSARAATNTGELFF. DNA of the CDR3: TGCAGCGCCCGGGCCGCTACGAACACCGGGGAGCTGTTTTTT.

This clonotype was seen repeatedly, ten times or more. V gene TRBV25-1 combines with J gene TRBJ2-1, with 9 bases aligning to TRBD1. After removal of 1 base from V and 6 bases from J, the junction contained 4 bases not matched to a gene. The length of the CDR3 is 15 residues. CDR1 and CDR2 (germline): MGHDK, SYGVNS. The CDR3 loop reads CASSEFRTGANEQFF. The CDR3, as DNA: TGTGCCAGCAGTGAATTCCGGACAGGGGCCAATGAGCAGTTCTTC.

There are a few counts of this clonotype. The chain joins TRBV6-6 to TRBJ2-3; 7 bases align to TRBD1. Germline loops: CDR1 MNHNY, CDR2 SVGAGI (reference sequence). Germline trimming cut 10 bases from V and 2 bases from J; bases unmatched to any gene: 6. The CDR3 spans 13 residues. The CDR3 region has the DNA TGTGCCACCTGGACAGGACACACAGATACGCAGTATTTT. Amino acid sequence: CATWTGHTDTQYF.

This clonotype came up many times. The chain combines TRBV20-1 with TRBJ2-7; TRBD2 matches at 11 bases. This CDR3 is 15 amino acids long. The germline V gene has CDR1 DFQATT and CDR2 SNEGSKA (reference sequence). V dropped 0 bases and J dropped 1; count of bases not matched to a gene: 2. CDR3 nucleotides: TGCAGTGCTAGAGATACTAGCGGGAGTTCCTACGAGCAGTACTTC. It yields the protein CSARDTSGSSYEQYF.

As regards this clonotype: A much larger clone lies a single base off, so this may be a read error. V is TRBV5-1 and J is TRBJ2-5; no firm D call. The V gene's germline CDR1 is SGHRS and CDR2 YFSETQ. The CDR3 totals 12 residues. Here the CDR3 reads CASSLEQETPYF. The CDR3, as DNA: TGCGCCAGCAGCTTGGAGCAAGAGACCCCGTACTTC.

Of note for this clonotype: Being one base from a much bigger clone, this may be a read error. This chain links TRBV5-1 with TRBJ2-3; the match to TRBD1 covers 7 bases. The CDR3 loop spans 15 amino acids. Germline CDR1 SGHRS, CDR2 YFSETQ. CDR3 nucleotide sequence: TGCGCCGGCAGCTGGAGAGGACAGGACACAGATACGCAGTATTTT. Residues: CAGSWRGQDTDTQYF.

In its sample, this clonotype was seen many times. This rearrangement joins TRBV5-1 to TRBJ2-5; D could derive from TRBD1 or TRBD2 (5 bases each). V was trimmed by 3 bases and J by 4 bases, leaving 10 bases between them. There are 13 residues in the CDR3. Germline assignment: CDR1 SGHRS and CDR2 YFSETQ. The CDR3 loop is CASSSGRSETQYF. The CDR3 nucleotides read TGCGCCAGCAGCTCGGGACGATCAGAGACCCAGTACTTC. Complete variable domain (other parts from reference TRBV5-1 and TRBJ2-5): KAGVTQTPRYLIKTRGQQVTLSCSPISGHRSVSWYQQTPGQGLQFLFEYFSETQRNKGNFPGRFSGRQFSNSRSEMNVSTLELGDSALYLCASSSGRSETQYFGPGTRLLVL.

This chain links TRBV7-2 with TRBJ1-3; a weak D match, TRBD1 (6 bases). The CDR3 spans 14 residues. Germline V gene lookup returns CDR1 SGHTA and CDR2 FQGNSA. The ends were cut back, 1 base at V and 5 bases at J, with 9 bases in the middle. Written as DNA, the CDR3 is TGTGCCAGCAGCTTAGGCAGGGGCAGAAACACCATATATTTT. This translates into CASSLGRGRNTIYF.

Only a few counts were recorded for this clonotype. The chain employs TRBV7-2 and TRBJ2-3; TRBD2 might be the D (6 bases). The CDR3 contains 16 residues. Germline V gene lookup returns CDR1 SGHTA and CDR2 FQGNSA. Trimming shortened V by 3 bases and J by 2 bases, and 15 bases separated the two germline ends. The CDR3 reads CASSFPVAEVTDTQYF. As DNA, the CDR3 is TGTGCCAGCAGCTTCCCTGTAGCGGAAGTCACAGATACGCAGTATTTT.

In this sample, this clonotype turned up many times. This chain links TRBV6-2 or TRBV6-3 with TRBJ1-5; D is ambiguous. Between the trimmed V and J ends, which lost 6 bases and 4 bases, there was a span of 7 bases. The CDR3 has 12 residues. From germline, CDR1 is MNHEY and CDR2 SVGEGT. The CDR3 region has the DNA TGTGCCAGCAGCGGAAGGAATCAGCCCCAGCATTTT. Protein product: CASSGRNQPQHF.

The chain links TRBV12-3 or TRBV12-4 to TRBJ2-3; 11 bases line up with TRBD2. V shed 5 bases and J 1 base; nucleotides not matched to a gene: 8. There are 17 residues in the CDR3. The CDR3 DNA reads TGTGCCAGCAGTATTACCGGGACTAGCGGCCGCACAGATACGCAGTATTTT. Protein: CASSITGTSGRTDTQYF.

This clonotype was counted many times. V and J are TRBV12-3 or TRBV12-4 and TRBJ2-6; the match to TRBD2 covers 7 bases. J gave up 3 bases and V 6 bases, and 8 bases lay outside the gene matches. The CDR3 covers 16 residues. Written as DNA, the CDR3 is TGTGCCAGCAGCTCAGGGAGGGCCTTTGGGGCCAACGTCCTGACTTTC. It encodes CASSSGRAFGANVLTF.

The chain couples TRBV7-9 to TRBJ1-4; D is uncertain. This CDR3 spans 15 amino acids. Trimming stripped 5 bases from V and 8 bases from J, with 18 bases between. The V gene's germline CDR1 is SEHNR and CDR2 FQNEAQ (reference sequence). This chain's CDR3 is CASSPEQRSYEKLFF. DNA for the CDR3: TGTGCCAGCAGCCCCGAACAGAGGAGTTACGAAAAACTGTTTTTT.

This clonotype was seen many times. The chain uses TRBV15 and TRBJ2-5; D is uncertain. Germline CDR1 is LNHNV and CDR2 is YYDKDF (reference sequence). The CDR3 spans 13 residues. The germline V and J ends were trimmed by 3 bases and 1 base, with 6 bases remaining between them. Here the CDR3 reads CATSSYFQETQYF. The DNA for the CDR3 is TGTGCCACCAGCAGTTACTTCCAAGAGACCCAGTACTTC.